Presented here are 24 T cell receptor beta chains from one specimen sequenced in a study of blood T cell repertoires in COVID-19 (dated by TCRdb to the early 2020s). Libraries were constructed by the immunoSEQ multiplex PCR assay. TCRdb's version of the immuneACCESS table is confined to in-frame rearrangements and falls short of the full clone set. An unresolved V gene accounts for under half of the shortfall where checked; the remainder is of unknown origin. This sample comprises tens of thousands of clones, around 87% of them detected only once. The ten largest clones represent around 7% of the sample. The sample was peripheral blood. These receptors came from a human donor with acute or convalescent COVID-19. The donor label of this sample is uncertain.

A single count supports this clone. The gene calls are TRBV7-2 and TRBJ2-3, with 10 bases fitting TRBD2. CDR3 size: 18 residues. J lost 2 bases, V lost 2 bases, and 10 bases had no gene match. Germline loops: CDR1 SGHTA, CDR2 FQGNSA. The CDR3 DNA is TGTGCCAGCAGCTTACCTATCGCTAGCGGGGGATACACAGATACGCAGTATTTT. This codes for CASSLPIASGGYTDTQYF.

The chain links TRBV3-1 (or the pseudogene TRBV3-2) to TRBJ1-2; TRBD1 might be the D (5 bases). The CDR3 contains 14 residues. The germline V and J ends were trimmed by 5 bases and 7 bases, with 17 bases remaining between them. CDR1 and CDR2 (germline): LGHDT, YNNKEL (reference sequence). CDR3 sequence reads: CASSARAIDSGYTF. The CDR3 region has the DNA TGTGCCAGCAGCGCCAGGGCGATTGATTCTGGCTACACCTTC.

In DNA, the CDR3 is TGTGCCTGGAGGGGGCCCGCGGGCTACACCTTC. It yields the protein CAWRGPAGYTF. The rearrangement joins TRBV30 to TRBJ1-2; the D gene is possibly TRBD1 (5 bases). Trimming took off 3 bases at V and 8 bases at J, with 10 bases between the two ends. There are 11 residues in the CDR3. Germline-derived CDR1 and CDR2 are GTSNPN and SVGIG (reference sequence). The full variable domain, rest sourced from reference TRBV30 and TRBJ1-2, is SQTIHQWPATLVQPVGSPLSLECTVEGTSNPNLYWYRQAAGRGLQLLFYSVGIGQISSEVPQNLSASRPQDRQFILSSKKLLLSDSGFYLCAWRGPAGYTFGSGTRLTVV.

This chain joins TRBV6-5 and TRBJ1-4, with TRBD1 as a possible D gene (5 bases). V was pared by 5 bases and J by 2 bases, with 9 bases between. Germline V gene lookup returns CDR1 MNHEY and CDR2 SVGAGI. CDR3 length: 14 residues. This chain's CDR3 is CASSRGGTNEKLFF. CDR3 DNA: TGTGCCAGCAGTCGGGGGGGGACTAATGAAAAACTGTTTTTT.

V and J are TRBV7-9 and TRBJ2-2; possibly TRBD2 for D (5 bases). The CDR3 spans 12 residues. The germline V gene encodes CDR1 SEHNR and CDR2 FQNEAQ (reference sequence). V dropped 4 bases and J dropped 7 bases, with 7 bases sitting between them. The CDR3 sequence is CASSSGLGELFF. In DNA, the CDR3 is TGTGCCAGCAGCTCAGGACTCGGGGAGCTGTTTTTT.

The V and J genes are TRBV2 and TRBJ2-7; D is unresolved. The CDR3 runs to 12 residues. Trimming cost V 2 bases and J 2 bases, with 4 bases left between them. The V gene's germline CDR1 is SNHLY and CDR2 FYNNEI. CDR3 protein: CASSESAYEQYF. In nucleotides, the CDR3 is TGTGCCAGCAGTGAATCAGCCTACGAGCAGTACTTC.

The V gene is TRBV7-2, the J gene TRBJ1-4, with 8 nucleotides matching TRBD1. Germline V gives CDR1 SGHTA, CDR2 FQGNSA. There are 16 residues in the CDR3. V was clipped by 3 bases and J by 8 bases; unmatched bases: 11. CDR3 region: CASSFHQQGVGEKLFF. The DNA for the CDR3 is TGTGCCAGCAGCTTCCATCAACAGGGGGTGGGGGAAAAACTGTTTTTT.

The V gene is TRBV3-1 (or the pseudogene TRBV3-2), the J gene TRBJ2-2; 12 nucleotides align to TRBD1. CDR1 LGHDT and CDR2 YNNKEL come from the germline V gene (reference sequence). V gave up 4 bases and J gave up 0 bases; unmatched junction bases: 0. This CDR3 spans 16 amino acids. The CDR3 sequence is CASSRDRGPNTGELFF. In nucleotides, the CDR3 is TGTGCCAGCAGCCGGGACAGGGGGCCGAACACCGGGGAGCTGTTTTTT.

The chain carries TRBV3-1 (or the pseudogene TRBV3-2) and TRBJ2-7, with 11 bases fitting TRBD2. CDR1 is LGHDT and CDR2 is YNNKEL in the germline V gene (reference sequence). The CDR3 spans 17 residues. With V trimmed by 1 base and J by 2 bases, 7 bases remained unmatched. The CDR3 sequence is CASSQGLAGGLPYEQYF. The CDR3 region has the DNA TGTGCCAGCAGCCAAGGGCTAGCGGGGGGATTACCCTACGAGCAGTACTTC.

The chain recombines TRBV19 with TRBJ2-2; tentative D call: TRBD1 (5 bases). Trimming cost V 6 bases and J 4 bases, with 12 bases left between them. Germline V gives CDR1 LNHDA, CDR2 SQIVND (reference sequence). The CDR3 extends over 14 amino acids. The CDR3 region has the DNA TGTGCCAGTAGAGCCGTTGGGGCCACCGGGGAGCTGTTTTTT. It translates to CASRAVGATGELFF.

There are a few counts of this clone. V and J are TRBV30 and TRBJ2-7, with 10 nucleotides matching TRBD1. The junction had 5 bases not matched to a gene; V was cut back by 2 bases and J by 1 base. Germline V lookup: CDR1 GTSNPN, CDR2 SVGIG (reference sequence). The CDR3 has 15 residues. The CDR3 here is CAWSSGTGVSYEQYF. For the CDR3, the DNA is TGTGCCTGGAGTTCCGGGACAGGGGTTTCCTACGAGCAGTACTTC.

Note on this clone: The sample carries other DNA sequences with the same CDR3. This chain connects TRBV7-2 to TRBJ2-2; D gene ambiguous. Germline assignment: CDR1 SGHTA and CDR2 FQGNSA. The V end lost 3 bases, the J end lost 0 bases, and 5 bases lay between the germline ends. The CDR3 consists of 14 residues. The chain's CDR3 is CASSLGSNTGELFF. CDR3 bases: TGTGCCAGCAGCTTGGGCTCGAACACCGGGGAGCTGTTTTTT.

The rearrangement joins TRBV10-3 to TRBJ2-3; 7 bases align to TRBD2. V trimming: 9 bases; J trimming: 2 bases; junction bases outside the gene matches: 8. This CDR3 is built from 14 residues. In germline, CDR1 is ENHRY, CDR2 SYGVKD. The CDR3 loop reads CAIRRGDDTDTQYF. In nucleotides, the CDR3 is TGTGCCATACGACGGGGGGATGACACAGATACGCAGTATTTT.

The chain couples TRBV20-1 to TRBJ2-3; D gene unclear. The CDR3 consists of 14 residues. Trimming stripped 3 bases from V and 1 base from J, with 11 bases between. Germline V gives CDR1 DFQATT, CDR2 SNEGSKA (reference sequence). CDR3 in DNA: TGCAGTGCTAGTCCAGTGGTGGGCACAGATACGCAGTATTTT. Translating gives CSASPVVGTDTQYF.

The chain couples TRBV6-1 to TRBJ1-6; a possible D gene is TRBD1 (5 bases). This CDR3 comprises 13 residues. V gave up 2 bases and J gave up 6 bases, with 5 bases separating them. Looked up from germline, CDR1 is MNHNS and CDR2 is SASEGT. For the CDR3, the DNA is TGTGCCAGCAGTGAACAGGGTAATTCACCCCTCCACTTT. This gives the protein CASSEQGNSPLHF.

V and J are TRBV10-3 and TRBJ1-3; D unclear. Per germline, CDR1 ENHRY and CDR2 SYGVKD. The CDR3 loop spans 18 amino acids. Trimming took off 0 bases at V and 0 bases at J, with 15 bases between the two ends. CDR3 in amino acids: CAISESRATGSSGNTIYF. For the CDR3, the DNA is TGTGCCATCAGTGAGTCGAGGGCGACGGGGAGCTCTGGAAACACCATATATTTT.

J is TRBJ2-3 and V is TRBV11-2; 11 bases agree with TRBD2. The J segment lost 6 bases and the V segment lost 5 bases, leaving 13 bases of the junction unmatched. The germline V gene has CDR1 SGHAT and CDR2 FQNNGV. This CDR3 comprises 17 residues. CDR3 protein: CASSLRRTSGPLDTQYF. As DNA, the CDR3 is TGTGCCAGCAGCCTACGCCGGACTAGCGGGCCTCTTGATACGCAGTATTTT.

This chain joins TRBV27 and TRBJ2-3; 11 bases agree with TRBD2. CDR3 size: 15 residues. The ends lost 6 bases at V and 4 bases at J; junction bases unmatched: 6. CDR1 and CDR2 (germline): MNHEY, SMNVEV (reference sequence). In DNA form, the CDR3 reads TGTGCCAGCAGCGGGCTAGCGGGGGGACCAGATACGCAGTATTTT. As protein: CASSGLAGGPDTQYF.

This clone appeared a few times. V is TRBV7-9 and J is TRBJ1-4; 8 nucleotides align to TRBD1. The CDR3 loop spans 15 amino acids. J gave up 8 bases and V 4 bases, and 9 bases lay outside the gene matches. Germline loops: CDR1 SEHNR, CDR2 FQNEAQ (reference sequence). In DNA, the CDR3 is TGTGCCAGCAGCTCAGACAGGGGATGGGGGGAAAAACTGTTTTTT. The encoded protein is CASSSDRGWGEKLFF.

V gene TRBV12-3 or TRBV12-4 combines with J gene TRBJ2-1, with a tentative D call TRBD1 (6 bases). This CDR3 has 12 amino acids. V was shortened by 8 bases and J by 10 bases, with 15 bases between the two germline ends. This CDR3 is CASRPGAREQFF. DNA of the CDR3: TGTGCCAGCCGACCAGGGGCAAGGGAGCAGTTCTTC.

The chain recombines TRBV6-2 or TRBV6-3 with TRBJ1-2; D perhaps matches TRBD1 (5 bases). Germline V gene lookup returns CDR1 MNHEY and CDR2 SVGEGT. Trimming took off 5 bases at V and 8 bases at J, with 18 bases between the two ends. The CDR3 extends over 14 amino acids. This CDR3 is CASSRTGDGYGYTF. The DNA for the CDR3 is TGTGCCAGCAGTCGTACAGGCGATGGATACGGCTACACCTTC.

The chain is built from TRBV10-3 and TRBJ2-2; 15 positions agree with TRBD2. V lost 8 bases and J lost 5; bases outside the gene matches: 9. CDR1 is ENHRY, CDR2 SYGVKD, per germline. The CDR3 sequence is 17 residues long. CDR3 coding DNA: TGTGCCATCGGAGGACTAGCGGGGGGGCTGACGACCGGGGAGCTGTTTTTT. Residues: CAIGGLAGGLTTGELFF.

The chain carries TRBV6-5 and TRBJ1-2; perhaps TRBD1 as D (6 bases). V was pared by 7 bases and J by 2 bases, with 14 bases between. The germline CDR1 and CDR2 sequences are MNHEY and SVGAGI. This CDR3 has 14 residues. CDR3 sequence reads: CASKRGGGNYGYTF. The CDR3 nucleotides are TGTGCCAGCAAAAGGGGGGGTGGGAACTATGGCTACACCTTC.

This sequence joins TRBV18 and TRBJ2-7; 7 bases map to TRBD1. There are 12 residues in the CDR3. Trimming removed 3 bases from V and 4 bases from J; junction bases left unmatched: 0. Germline V lookup: CDR1 KGHSH, CDR2 LQKENI. In nucleotides, the CDR3 is TGTGCCAGCTCACCGGACAGGTACGAGCAGTACTTC. Its translation is CASSPDRYEQYF.